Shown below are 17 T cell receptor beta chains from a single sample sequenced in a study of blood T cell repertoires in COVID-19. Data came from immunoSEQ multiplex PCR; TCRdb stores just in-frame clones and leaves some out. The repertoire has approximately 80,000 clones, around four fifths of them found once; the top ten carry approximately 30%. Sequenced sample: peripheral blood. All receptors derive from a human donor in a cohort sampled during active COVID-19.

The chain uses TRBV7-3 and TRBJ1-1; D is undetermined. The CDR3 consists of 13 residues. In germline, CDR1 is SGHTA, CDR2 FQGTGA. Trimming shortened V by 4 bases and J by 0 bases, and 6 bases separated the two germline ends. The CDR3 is CASSSLLNTEAFF. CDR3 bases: TGTGCCAGCAGCTCTTTATTGAACACTGAAGCTTTCTTT.

CDR3 sequence: CASSRGGASYNEQFF. CDR3 DNA sequence: TGTGCCAGCAGCCGGGGCGGGGCGTCCTACAATGAGCAGTTCTTC. The J gene is TRBJ2-1, the V gene TRBV7-3, with a possible D match to TRBD2 (6 bases). With 5 bases removed from V and 1 base from J, the gap between germline ends came to 12 bases. Per the germline V gene, CDR1 is SGHTA and CDR2 is FQGTGA. This CDR3 has 15 residues.

The CDR3 nucleotides read TGTGCCAGCAGCCCCAAGCTCAAAGACGAGCAGTACTTC. It specifies CASSPKLKDEQYF. The J gene is TRBJ2-7, the V gene TRBV3-1 (or the pseudogene TRBV3-2), with D unclear. Trimming took 4 bases from V and 5 from J, leaving 12 bases between them. This CDR3 is 13 amino acids long. The V gene's germline CDR1 is LGHDT and CDR2 YNNKEL (reference sequence).

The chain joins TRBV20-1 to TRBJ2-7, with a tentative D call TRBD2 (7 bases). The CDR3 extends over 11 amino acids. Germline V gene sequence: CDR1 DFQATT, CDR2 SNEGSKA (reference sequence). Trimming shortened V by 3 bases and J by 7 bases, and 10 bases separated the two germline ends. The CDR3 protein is CSARRGGEQYF. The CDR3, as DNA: TGCAGTGCTAGGAGGGGGGGAGAGCAGTACTTC.

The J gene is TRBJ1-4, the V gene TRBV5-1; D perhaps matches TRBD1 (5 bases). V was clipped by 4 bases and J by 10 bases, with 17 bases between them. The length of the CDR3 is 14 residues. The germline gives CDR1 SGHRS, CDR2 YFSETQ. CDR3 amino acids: CASSQDTVRGKLFF. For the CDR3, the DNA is TGCGCCAGCAGCCAGGACACTGTAAGGGGAAAACTGTTTTTT.

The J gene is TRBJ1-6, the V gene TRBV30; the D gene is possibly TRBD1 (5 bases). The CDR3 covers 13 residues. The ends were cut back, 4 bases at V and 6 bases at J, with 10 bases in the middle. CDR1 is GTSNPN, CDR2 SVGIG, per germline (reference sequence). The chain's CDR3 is CAWNSGGNSPLHF. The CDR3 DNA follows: TGTGCCTGGAATTCGGGGGGTAATTCACCCCTCCACTTT. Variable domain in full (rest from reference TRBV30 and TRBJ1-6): SQTIHQWPATLVQPVGSPLSLECTVEGTSNPNLYWYRQAAGRGLQLLFYSVGIGQISSEVPQNLSASRPQDRQFILSSKKLLLSDSGFYLCAWNSGGNSPLHFGNGTRLTVT.

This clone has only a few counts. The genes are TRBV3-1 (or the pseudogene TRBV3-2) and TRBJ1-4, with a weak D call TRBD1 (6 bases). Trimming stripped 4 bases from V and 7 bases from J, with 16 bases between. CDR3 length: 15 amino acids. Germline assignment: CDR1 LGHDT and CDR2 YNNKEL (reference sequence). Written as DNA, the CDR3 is TGTGCCAGCAGCCCCCAGGGGCGCGCAGGTGAAAAACTGTTTTTT. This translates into CASSPQGRAGEKLFF.

CDR3 in amino acids: CAWINGGARTQYF. For the CDR3, the DNA is TGTGCCTGGATTAACGGGGGAGCCCGGACCCAGTACTTC. The genes are TRBV30 and TRBJ2-5; D perhaps matches TRBD2 (6 bases). V dropped 4 bases and J dropped 7 bases, with 16 bases sitting between them. Germline V gives CDR1 GTSNPN, CDR2 SVGIG (reference sequence). The CDR3 is 13 amino acids.

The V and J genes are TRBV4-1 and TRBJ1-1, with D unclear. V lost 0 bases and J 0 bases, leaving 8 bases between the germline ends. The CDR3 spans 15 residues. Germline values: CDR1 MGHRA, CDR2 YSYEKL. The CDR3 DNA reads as TGCGCCAGCAGCCAAGATGAACAGATGAACACTGAAGCTTTCTTT. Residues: CASSQDEQMNTEAFF.

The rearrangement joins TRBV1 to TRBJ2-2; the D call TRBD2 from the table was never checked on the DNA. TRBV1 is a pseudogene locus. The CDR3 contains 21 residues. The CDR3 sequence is CTSSQDAASPCSFANTGELFF. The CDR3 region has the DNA TGCACCAGCAGCCAAGACGCCGCTAGCCCTTGTTCATTCGCGAACACCGGGGAGCTGTTTTTT.

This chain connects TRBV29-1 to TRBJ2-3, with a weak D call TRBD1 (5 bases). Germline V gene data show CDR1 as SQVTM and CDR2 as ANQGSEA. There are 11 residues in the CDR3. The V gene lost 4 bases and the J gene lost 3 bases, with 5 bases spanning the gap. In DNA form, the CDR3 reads TGCAGCGTTGCAGGGACAGATACGCAGTATTTT. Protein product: CSVAGTDTQYF.

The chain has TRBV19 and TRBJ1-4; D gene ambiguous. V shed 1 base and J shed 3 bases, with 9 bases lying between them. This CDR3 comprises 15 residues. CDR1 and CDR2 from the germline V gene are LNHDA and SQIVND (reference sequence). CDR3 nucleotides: TGTGCCAGTAGTATAGTCAGGTGGTCTAATGAAAAACTGTTTTTT. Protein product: CASSIVRWSNEKLFF.

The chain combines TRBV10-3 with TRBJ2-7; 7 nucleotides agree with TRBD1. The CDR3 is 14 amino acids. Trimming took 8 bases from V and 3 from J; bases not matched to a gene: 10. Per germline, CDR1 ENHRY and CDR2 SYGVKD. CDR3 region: CAIGPGQIYYEQYF. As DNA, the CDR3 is TGTGCCATCGGACCGGGACAGATTTACTACGAGCAGTACTTC.

CDR3 sequence: CAWSVNRGPNYGYTF. The CDR3 coding sequence is TGTGCCTGGAGTGTAAACAGGGGGCCCAACTATGGCTACACCTTC. The V gene is TRBV30, the J gene TRBJ1-2; 9 bases map to TRBD1. The CDR3 has 15 amino acids. The germline V gene has CDR1 GTSNPN and CDR2 SVGIG (reference sequence). Germline trimming cut 0 bases from V and 2 bases from J; bases unmatched to any gene: 4.

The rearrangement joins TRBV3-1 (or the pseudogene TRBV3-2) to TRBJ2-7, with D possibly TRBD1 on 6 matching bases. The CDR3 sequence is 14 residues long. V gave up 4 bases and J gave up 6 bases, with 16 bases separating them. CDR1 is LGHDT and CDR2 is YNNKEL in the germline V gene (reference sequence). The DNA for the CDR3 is TGTGCCAGCAGCCCCACAGGGATGGCCACCGAGCAGTACTTC. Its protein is CASSPTGMATEQYF.

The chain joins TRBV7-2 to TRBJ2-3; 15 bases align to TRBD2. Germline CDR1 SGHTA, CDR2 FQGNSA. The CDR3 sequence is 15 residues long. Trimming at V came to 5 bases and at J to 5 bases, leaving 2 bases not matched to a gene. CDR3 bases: TGTGCCAGCAGCGAGGGACTAGCGGGGGGAGATACGCAGTATTTT. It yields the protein CASSEGLAGGDTQYF.

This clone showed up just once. The CDR3 region is CASSLGQAFGTNEKLFF. In nucleotides, the CDR3 is TGTGCCAGCAGCCTGGGACAGGCCTTTGGGACTAATGAAAAACTGTTTTTT. The chain joins TRBV4-2 to TRBJ1-4; 8 nucleotides line up with TRBD1. CDR1 is LGHNA and CDR2 is YNFKEQ in the germline V gene. V gave up 4 bases and J gave up 2 bases; unmatched junction bases: 9. This CDR3 region has 17 residues.